What follows are 15 T cell receptor beta chains derived from one specimen sequenced in a study of metastatic and nonmetastatic thyroid tumors. No treatment of any kind had been given to any patient before thyroid surgery. Via MiXCR, TCRdb re-called the PCR reads. The repertoire holds more than 40,000 clones, with about 3.3% as singletons. Sequencing was performed on blood. The receptors were sampled from a female donor with papillary thyroid cancer or a benign thyroid nodule (not recorded which). Some clones in this sample may be carry-over from other donors' samples.

This clone was seen ten or more times. The CDR3 is CASTYKLNEQFF. In DNA, the CDR3 is TGTGCCAGCACTTACAAATTAAATGAGCAGTTCTTC. The chain recombines TRBV12-3 or TRBV12-4 with TRBJ2-1, with unresolved D. Trimming stripped 7 bases from V and 7 bases from J, with 11 bases between. The CDR3 spans 12 residues.

In this sample, this clone turned up a few times. Mismatch with germline at one junction end may stem from a read error. The gene calls are TRBV6-1 and TRBJ2-7, with TRBD2 matching 9 bases. CDR1 is MNHNS and CDR2 is SASEGT in the germline V gene. This CDR3 is built from 13 residues. CDR3: CASSPASGNEQYF. CDR3 DNA sequence: TGCGCCAGCAGTCCGGCTAGCGGGAACGAGCAGTACTTC.

This clone was seen ten or more times. The rearrangement links TRBV12-3 or TRBV12-4 to TRBJ2-7; no clear D. The CDR3 sequence is 12 residues long. The V gene lost 0 bases and the J gene lost 6 bases, with 6 bases spanning the gap. CDR3 bases: TGTGCCAGCAGTTTAGCGCAGGCCGAGCAGTACTTC. It translates to CASSLAQAEQYF.

Only a few counts were recorded for this clone. CDR3 loop: CASTETSVSYEQYF. CDR3 nucleotide sequence: TGTGCCAGCACCGAAACGTCAGTCTCCTACGAGCAGTACTTC. V gene TRBV6-1 combines with J gene TRBJ2-7; no reliable D call. V was clipped by 7 bases and J by 0 bases, with 13 bases between them. The CDR3 covers 14 residues. Germline CDR1 is MNHNS and CDR2 is SASEGT.

This clone was detected many times. The rearrangement uses TRBV28 and TRBJ1-2; D possibly corresponds to TRBD1 (6 bases). Germline CDR1 reads MDHEN; CDR2 reads SYDVKM. V lost 3 bases, J lost 0 bases, and 14 bases lay in between. This CDR3 has 16 residues. The DNA of the CDR3 is TGTGCCAGCAGTTTTAGGGGGACGACACCTAACTATGGCTACACCTTC. Translated: CASSFRGTTPNYGYTF.

In this sample, this clone turned up many times. V usage is TRBV5-1 and J usage is TRBJ2-5; D gene uncertain. The CDR3 totals 11 residues. V was trimmed by 5 bases and J by 1 base, leaving 3 bases between them. The germline V gene has CDR1 SGHRS and CDR2 YFSETQ. CDR3 loop: CASRVQETQYF. CDR3 bases: TGCGCCAGCAGGGTCCAAGAGACCCAGTACTTC.

A few counts support this clone. The gene calls are TRBV10-2 and TRBJ1-6; TRBD1 aligns across 7 bases. The germline V gene encodes CDR1 WSHSY and CDR2 SAAADI. CDR3 length equals 13 residues. Trimming removed 7 bases from V and 10 bases from J; junction bases left unmatched: 7. CDR3 in DNA: TGCGCCAGCAAGGGGACAGAGGGGTCACCCCTCCACTTT. This translates into CASKGTEGSPLHF.

The gene calls are TRBV20-1 and TRBJ2-7, with D unresolved. The CDR3 is 13 amino acids. Per the germline V gene, CDR1 is DFQATT and CDR2 is SNEGSKA (reference sequence). V gave up 3 bases and J gave up 2 bases, with 11 bases separating them. The CDR3 sequence: CSASEIGTYEQYF. The CDR3 nucleotides read TGCAGTGCTAGTGAAATAGGGACCTACGAGCAGTACTTC.

In its sample, this clone was seen many times. The chain links TRBV29-1 to TRBJ2-3; TRBD1 is a possible D gene (5 bases). The germline CDR1 and CDR2 sequences are SQVTM and ANQGSEA. The CDR3 consists of 12 residues. The CDR3 bases are TGCATTACTGACAGCCCCACAGATACGCAGTATTTT. Its translation: CITDSPTDTQYF.

This clone has a count of ten or more. This chain links TRBV3-1 with TRBJ1-1; D unresolved. The germline CDR1 and CDR2 sequences are LGHDT and YNNKEL (reference sequence). CDR3 length: 13 amino acids. Trimming removed 0 bases from V and 4 bases from J, with 6 bases in between. The CDR3: CASSQDLGTEAFF. Written as DNA, the CDR3 is TGTGCCAGCAGCCAAGATTTGGGCACTGAAGCTTTCTTT.

This clone was detected many times. The chain couples TRBV6-1 to TRBJ2-7; 13 bases line up with TRBD2. This CDR3 is 18 amino acids long. The V gene end was trimmed by 6 bases and the J gene end by 4 bases; junction bases not matched to a gene: 15. The germline CDR1 and CDR2 sequences are MNHNS and SASEGT. This CDR3 reads CASRRPGTSGKVPYEQYF. The CDR3 DNA is TGTGCCAGCAGACGTCCCGGGACTAGCGGGAAGGTCCCATACGAGCAGTACTTC.

This clone was observed at least ten times. V is TRBV5-1 and J is TRBJ2-7; unclear D gene. The CDR3 totals 13 residues. Germline-derived CDR1 and CDR2 are SGHRS and YFSETQ. The V and J ends lost 4 bases and 6 bases respectively, with 14 bases between them. CDR3 nucleotides: TGCGCCAGCAGCCAACGAATAGGGCGCGAGCAGTACTTC. Amino acids: CASSQRIGREQYF.

This clone was recorded many times. The chain combines TRBV7-6 with TRBJ2-5; 14 nucleotides align to TRBD2. CDR1 SGHVS and CDR2 FNYEAQ come from the germline V gene. With V trimmed by 4 bases and J by 1 base, 5 bases remained unmatched. The CDR3 contains 17 residues. This chain's CDR3 is CASSYGTSGSTQETQYF. The CDR3 coding sequence is TGTGCCAGCAGCTACGGGACTAGCGGGAGCACCCAAGAGACCCAGTACTTC.

The table lists this clone with a few counts. The V and J genes are TRBV11-3 and TRBJ2-1; 7 bases are shared with TRBD1. Germline CDR1 is SGHNT and CDR2 is YENEEA. With V trimmed by 5 bases and J by 4 bases, 2 bases remained unmatched. The CDR3 runs to 13 residues. The CDR3 spells CASSMDRYNEQFF. The CDR3 coding sequence is TGTGCCAGCAGCATGGACAGGTACAATGAGCAGTTCTTC.

By sample fraction, this clone is medium-sized (0.01 to 0.1%). CDR3 DNA: TGTGCCAGTAGTATCGAAACTAGCGGGTCCTACAATGAGCAGTTCTTC. This codes for CASSIETSGSYNEQFF. The chain employs TRBV19 and TRBJ2-1; TRBD2 aligns across 9 bases. CDR3 size: 16 residues. The V and J ends lost 3 bases and 1 base, in that order; junction bases with no gene match: 4. CDR1 and CDR2 (germline): LNHDA, SQIVND (reference sequence).